Below are 11 T cell receptor beta chains sequenced from a single sample in a study of blood T cell repertoires in COVID-19. The data were produced by immunoSEQ multiplex PCR, yet TCRdb's version contains in-frame clones alone and is incomplete. The sample yields just over 650,000 clones, just under 90% seen once. Sequencing was performed on peripheral blood. Source of these receptors: a woman in her late teens or twenties with acute or convalescent COVID-19.

This clone was counted a single time. This chain connects TRBV6-5 to TRBJ1-1; maybe TRBD1 (5 bases). Germline V gene data show CDR1 as MNHEY and CDR2 as SVGAGI. Trimming cost V 6 bases and J 6 bases, with 20 bases left between them. The CDR3 consists of 15 residues. CDR3 DNA: TGTGCCAGCAGCAAGGGGTCTTGGTCTAAGCCTGAAGCTTTCTTT. This codes for CASSKGSWSKPEAFF.

This rearrangement joins TRBV20-1 to TRBJ1-2; D is possibly TRBD1 (5 bases). The germline V gene has CDR1 DFQATT and CDR2 SNEGSKA (reference sequence). CDR3 length: 14 residues. The germline V and J ends were trimmed by 3 bases and 7 bases, with 18 bases remaining between them. The CDR3 is CSASWWGPISGYTF. As DNA, the CDR3 is TGCAGTGCTAGTTGGTGGGGCCCTATCTCTGGCTACACCTTC.

This clone was seen once. This chain connects TRBV27 to TRBJ2-1; 10 nucleotides match TRBD2. From germline, CDR1 is MNHEY and CDR2 SMNVEV (reference sequence). V gave up 2 bases and J gave up 13 bases; unmatched junction bases: 8. The CDR3 runs 14 residues. Here the CDR3 DNA reads TGTGCCAGCAGTTTAGATGGGCTAGCGGGGGACCAGTTCTTC. It translates to CASSLDGLAGDQFF.

The CDR3 spells CASSPRDTTGELFF. Here the CDR3 DNA reads TGTGCCAGCAGCCCCCGGGACACGACCGGGGAGCTGTTTTTT. V and J are TRBV3-1 (or the pseudogene TRBV3-2) and TRBJ2-2, with D perhaps matching TRBD1 (6 bases). The CDR3 is made up of 14 amino acids. Germline assignment: CDR1 LGHDT and CDR2 YNNKEL (reference sequence). Trimming removed 4 bases from V and 5 bases from J, with 11 bases in between.

In this sample, this clone turned up once. V and J are TRBV7-9 and TRBJ2-3; 11 nucleotides agree with TRBD2. J was trimmed by 3 bases and V by 4 bases; bases with no gene match: 3. Germline V gene lookup returns CDR1 SEHNR and CDR2 FQNEAQ (reference sequence). This CDR3 is built from 15 residues. For the CDR3, the DNA is TGTGCCAGCAGCTGGGGACTAGCGGAAACAGATACGCAGTATTTT. Translation: CASSWGLAETDTQYF. The variable domain in full, with the rest retrieved from reference TRBV7-9 and TRBJ2-3, is DTGVSQNPRHKITKRGQNVTFRCDPISEHNRLYWYRQTLGQGPEFLTYFQNEAQLEKSRLLSDRFSAERPKGSFSTLEIQRTEQGDSAMYLCASSWGLAETDTQYFGPGTRLTVL.

The chain has TRBV9 and TRBJ2-2; the D gene is possibly TRBD2 (6 bases). Germline V gene sequence: CDR1 SGDLS, CDR2 YYNGEE. The CDR3 length is 16 residues. Trimming took off 6 bases at V and 2 bases at J, with 17 bases between the two ends. As DNA, the CDR3 is TGTGCCAGCAACCGAGGTCGGGACTCAAACACCGGGGAGCTGTTTTTT. It translates to CASNRGRDSNTGELFF.

V gene TRBV7-2 combines with J gene TRBJ1-3; D is unclear. The V end was cut by 0 bases, the J end by 0 bases, with 6 bases between. The CDR3 consists of 15 residues. Germline V lookup: CDR1 SGHTA, CDR2 FQGNSA. CDR3 residues: CASSLAWSSGNTIYF. In nucleotides, the CDR3 is TGTGCCAGCAGCTTAGCGTGGAGCTCTGGAAACACCATATATTTT.

This clone has only a few counts. The V and J genes are TRBV2 and TRBJ2-2, with a possible D match to TRBD2 (5 bases). Germline V gives CDR1 SNHLY, CDR2 FYNNEI. The ends were cut back, 7 bases at V and 8 bases at J, with 11 bases in the middle. The CDR3 has 12 residues. This CDR3 reads CASNLEVGELFF. The CDR3 bases are TGTGCCAGCAACCTGGAGGTTGGGGAGCTGTTTTTT.

The rearrangement joins TRBV24-1 to TRBJ1-1, with 8 bases fitting TRBD1. The junction had 9 bases not matched to a gene; V was cut back by 0 bases and J by 1 base. The CDR3 is made up of 18 amino acids. Per the germline V gene, CDR1 is KGHDR and CDR2 is SFDVKD. The CDR3 is CATSDLQMAGQANTEAFF. CDR3 coding DNA: TGTGCCACCAGTGATTTGCAAATGGCGGGACAGGCGAACACTGAAGCTTTCTTT.

This chain links TRBV29-1 with TRBJ1-6, with D possibly matching TRBD1 (6 bases). V lost 3 bases and J 5 bases, leaving 20 bases between the germline ends. The CDR3 has 17 residues. CDR1 and CDR2 (germline): SQVTM, ANQGSEA. The CDR3 DNA follows: TGCAGCGTTGACAAAGATGGGACAAGACAAAATAATTCACCCCTCCACTTT. Translation gives CSVDKDGTRQNNSPLHF.

The V call is TRBV19, the J call TRBJ1-5, with 9 bases aligning to TRBD1. CDR1 and CDR2 (germline): LNHDA, SQIVND (reference sequence). The V gene end was trimmed by 6 bases and the J gene end by 7 bases; junction bases not matched to a gene: 4. The CDR3 loop spans 13 amino acids. The CDR3 sequence: CASSRQGGQPQHF. CDR3 coding DNA: TGTGCCAGTAGCCGACAGGGGGGGCAGCCCCAGCATTTT.